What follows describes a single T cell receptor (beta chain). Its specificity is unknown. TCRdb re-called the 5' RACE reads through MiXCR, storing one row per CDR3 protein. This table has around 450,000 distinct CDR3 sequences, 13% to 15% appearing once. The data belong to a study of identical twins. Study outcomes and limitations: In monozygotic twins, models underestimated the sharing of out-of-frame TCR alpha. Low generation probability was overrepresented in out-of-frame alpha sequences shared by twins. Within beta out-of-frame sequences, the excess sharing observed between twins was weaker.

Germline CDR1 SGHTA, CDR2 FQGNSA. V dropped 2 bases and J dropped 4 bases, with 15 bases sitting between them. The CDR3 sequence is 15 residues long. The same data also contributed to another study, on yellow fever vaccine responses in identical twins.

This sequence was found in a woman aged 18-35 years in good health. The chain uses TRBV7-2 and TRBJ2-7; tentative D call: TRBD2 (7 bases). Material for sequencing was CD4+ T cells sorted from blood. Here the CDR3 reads CASSLTGAGAYEQYF. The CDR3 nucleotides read TGTGCCAGCAGCTTAACCGGGGCGGGGGCATACGAGCAGTACTTC.